This entry concerns a single TCR beta chain. The sample originates from a study of cytomegalovirus exposure and HLA in healthy donors. About the study: The 600 to 800 first-cohort repertoires shared a platform with the approximately 110 validation repertoires, as reported in a later analysis.

The repertoire was sequenced with immunoSEQ multiplex PCR; TCRdb's copy has only in-frame clones and lacks some. Altogether around 250,000 clones are present, around 90% being singletons, with the ten largest covering under 0.4%. The CDR3 is 14 residues long. V trimming: 7 bases; J trimming: 6 bases; junction bases outside the gene matches: 11. Germline V gene sequence: CDR1 SNHLY, CDR2 FYNNEI. The V gene is TRBV2, the J gene TRBJ1-1, with 7 bases identical to TRBD1. The sequencing input was PBMCs. The clonotype originates from a woman younger than 30 in good health and CMV-seronegative. The CDR3 DNA sequence: TGTGCCAGCACTTATTTGGGCACAGGGGCTGAAGCTTTCTTT. Translated, it gives CASTYLGTGAEAFF.